The sequence of this T cell receptor beta chain was determined in a study of cytomegalovirus exposure and HLA in healthy donors. The overall study: An earlier analysis found some 120 million unique TCR beta sequences from 150 million to 200 million T cells.

The count of this clone is one. 60 Vbeta and 13 Jbeta primers were used in PCR. Original data processing: In a later analysis, some 10 million of 65 million to 90 million unique beta chains occurred in at least two donors. Only in-frame clones appear in the TCRdb table, and some are missing; sequencing was by immunoSEQ multiplex PCR. V, J and clone size are those of that table, while D and trimming were read from the DNA. Of about 140,000 clones listed, approximately 82% are singletons. The CDR3 loop spans 12 amino acids. Trimming stripped 10 bases from V and 1 base from J, with 10 bases between. In germline, CDR1 is MNHNS, CDR2 SASEGT.

The sample taken for sequencing was PBMCs. This TCR came from a man aged 40-50 years in good health and CMV-seronegative. The chain couples TRBV6-1 to TRBJ1-1; TRBD1 might be the D (5 bases). CDR3 loop: CATLTGNTEAFF. Written as DNA, the CDR3 is TGTGCCACATTAACAGGGAACACTGAAGCTTTCTTT.